The source of this T cell receptor beta chain is a study of OX40 agonist ivuxolimab in advanced cancers. Study-wide results and limits: On average, CD8+ T cells had more expanded clones than CD4+.

Trimming stripped 4 bases from V and 0 bases from J, with 11 bases between. The germline V gene encodes CDR1 SGDLS and CDR2 YYNGEE. The CDR3 length is 15 residues. About this clone itself: The antigen is undetermined.

Method: immunoSEQ multiplex PCR; TCRdb's copy keeps in-frame clones and lacks some. The sample shows 20,000 to 25,000 clones, 83% of them seen only once. The specimen was CD4+ or CD8+ T cells sorted from blood, collected in a trial of the OX40 agonist ivuxolimab. The origin of this receptor is an adult with an advanced solid tumor such as melanoma, head and neck, liver or kidney cancer. The rearrangement links TRBV9 to TRBJ2-1, with D possibly being TRBD2 (5 bases). The CDR3 protein is CASSLLENSYNEQFF. The CDR3 coding sequence is TGTGCCAGCAGCCTACTAGAGAACTCCTACAATGAGCAGTTCTTC. The full variable domain, with the rest looked up from reference TRBV9 and TRBJ2-1, is DSGVTQTPKHLITATGQRVTLRCSPRSGDLSVYWYQQSLDQGLQFLIQYYNGEERAKGNILERFSAQQFPDLHSELNLSSLELGDSALYFCASSLLENSYNEQFFGPGTRLTVL.